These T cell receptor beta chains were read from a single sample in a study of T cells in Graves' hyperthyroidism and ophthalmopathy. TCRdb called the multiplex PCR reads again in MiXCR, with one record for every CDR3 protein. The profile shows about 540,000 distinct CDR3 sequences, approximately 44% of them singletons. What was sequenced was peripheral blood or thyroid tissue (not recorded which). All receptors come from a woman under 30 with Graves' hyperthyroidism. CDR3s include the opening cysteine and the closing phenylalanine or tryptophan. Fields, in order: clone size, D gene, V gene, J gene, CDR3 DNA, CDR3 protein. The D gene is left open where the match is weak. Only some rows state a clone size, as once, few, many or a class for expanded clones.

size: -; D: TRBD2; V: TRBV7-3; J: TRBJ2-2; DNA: TGTGCCAGCAGAGACGGGACTAGCGGCTTATACGAGAACACCGGGGAGCTGTTTTTT; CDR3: CASRDGTSGLYENTGELFF
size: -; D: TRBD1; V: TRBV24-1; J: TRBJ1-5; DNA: TGTGCCACCAGCAGCCTGGGACAGGCCCGGGGGAGCAATCAGCCCCAGCATTTT; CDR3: CATSSLGQARGSNQPQHF
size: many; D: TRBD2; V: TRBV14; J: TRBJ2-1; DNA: TGTGCCAGCAGCCAAGCTAGCGGAGCCTACAATGAGCAGTTCTTC; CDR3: CASSQASGAYNEQFF
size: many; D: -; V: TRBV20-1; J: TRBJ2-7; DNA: TGCAGTGCTAGCTTGGGGCTACAGCAGTACTTC; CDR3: CSASLGLQQYF
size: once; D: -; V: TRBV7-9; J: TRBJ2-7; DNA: TGTGCCAGCAGCTTAACCTACCCGAATGAGCAGTACTTC; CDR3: CASSLTYPNEQYF
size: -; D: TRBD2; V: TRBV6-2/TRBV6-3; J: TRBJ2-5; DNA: TGTGCCGGCAGTTTCTCTGGACTAGCGGGAGGGGGAGAGACCCAGTACTTC; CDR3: CAGSFSGLAGGGETQYF
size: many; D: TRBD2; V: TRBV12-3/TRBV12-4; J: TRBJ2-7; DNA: TGTGCCAGCAGTTTATGGGGACTAGCGTACGAGCAGTACTTC; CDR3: CASSLWGLAYEQYF
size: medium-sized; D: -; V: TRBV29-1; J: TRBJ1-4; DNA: TGCAGCGTGGTCTGGGGTGAAAAACTGTTTTTT; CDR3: CSVVWGEKLFF
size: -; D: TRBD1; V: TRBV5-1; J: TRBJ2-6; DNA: TGTGCCAGCAGCTTAGCCGTCCGGAGGACAGGCGCCAACGTCCTGACTTTC; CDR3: CASSLAVRRTGANVLTF
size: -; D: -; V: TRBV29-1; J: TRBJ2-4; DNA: TGCAGCGTTGAAGATGGGATGTTTCAGTACTTC; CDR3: CSVEDGMFQYF
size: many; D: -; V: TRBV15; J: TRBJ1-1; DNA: TGTGCCACCAGCAGAGATGCGATGAACACTGAAGCTTTCTTT; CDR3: CATSRDAMNTEAFF
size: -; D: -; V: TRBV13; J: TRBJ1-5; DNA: TGTGCCAGCAGCAACGGACTAGCGCCCCAGCATTTT; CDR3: CASSNGLAPQHF
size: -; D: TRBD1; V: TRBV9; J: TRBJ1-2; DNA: TGTGCCAGCAGCGACCAGGACAGGGGCTATGGCTACACCTTC; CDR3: CASSDQDRGYGYTF
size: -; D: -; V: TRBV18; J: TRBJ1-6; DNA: TGTGCCAGCTCACTGACGGTCGCGACAGCCCTCCACTTT; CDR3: CASSLTVATALHF
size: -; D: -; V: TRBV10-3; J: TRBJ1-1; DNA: TGTGCCATCAGGACAGGTTACCCGGGAGCTTTCTTT; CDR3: CAIRTGYPGAFF
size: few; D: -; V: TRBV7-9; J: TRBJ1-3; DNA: TGTGCCAGCAGCCAGACAGGAAACACCATATATTTT; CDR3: CASSQTGNTIYF
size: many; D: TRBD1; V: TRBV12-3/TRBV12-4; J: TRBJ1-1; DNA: TGTGCCAGCAGTCCCCACAGGGGCACTGAAGCTTTCTTT; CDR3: CASSPHRGTEAFF
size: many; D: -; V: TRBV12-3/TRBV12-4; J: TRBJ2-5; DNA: TGTGCCAGCAGCTCCGGGTCCCCTATAGAGACCCAGTACTTC; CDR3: CASSSGSPIETQYF
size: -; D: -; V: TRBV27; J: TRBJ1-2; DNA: TGTGCCAGCAGTTATAAGACCTTCCCTAACTATGGCTACACCTTC; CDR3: CASSYKTFPNYGYTF
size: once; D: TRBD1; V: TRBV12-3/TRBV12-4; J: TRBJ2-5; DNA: TGTGCCAGCAGTTCGCCAACGCCGGGACAGGGGTTAGAGACCCAGTACTTC; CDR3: CASSSPTPGQGLETQYF
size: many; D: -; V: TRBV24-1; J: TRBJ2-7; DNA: TGTGCCACCAGTGAGTCCGGCCCGGGACACTTCTACGAGCAGTACTTC; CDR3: CATSESGPGHFYEQYF
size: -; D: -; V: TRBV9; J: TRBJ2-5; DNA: TGTGCCAGCAGCTGGGCTAGAGGCGAGACCCAGTACTTC; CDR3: CASSWARGETQYF
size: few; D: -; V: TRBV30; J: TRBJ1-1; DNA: TGTGCCTGGAGTGCCCCGAACGGAGCTTTCTTT; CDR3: CAWSAPNGAFF
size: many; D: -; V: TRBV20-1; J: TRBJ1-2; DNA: TGCAGTGCTAGCGGGAGCAGACCCTATGGCTACACCTTC; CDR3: CSASGSRPYGYTF
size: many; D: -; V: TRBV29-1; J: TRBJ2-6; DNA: TGCAGCGTTGTCTCTGGGGCCAACGTCCTGACTTTC; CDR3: CSVVSGANVLTF
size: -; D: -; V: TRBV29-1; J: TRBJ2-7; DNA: TGCAGCGTGGGGTCGCCCGAGCAGTACTTC; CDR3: CSVGSPEQYF
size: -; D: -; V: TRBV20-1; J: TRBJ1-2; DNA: TGCAGTGCTACATCTGCGGGTACAGGGTTTGATGGCTACACCTTC; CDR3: CSATSAGTGFDGYTF
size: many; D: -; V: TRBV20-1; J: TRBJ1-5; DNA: TGCAGTGCTAGTCGGCAGCACAATCAGCCCCAGCATTTT; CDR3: CSASRQHNQPQHF
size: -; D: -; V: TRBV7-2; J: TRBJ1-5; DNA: TGTGCCAGCAGTCGCGGTCGGACGGAGACCCAGCATTTT; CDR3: CASSRGRTETQHF
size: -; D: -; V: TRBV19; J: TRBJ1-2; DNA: TGTGCCAGTAGTATATTTGAGGCCGATGGCTACACCTTC; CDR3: CASSIFEADGYTF
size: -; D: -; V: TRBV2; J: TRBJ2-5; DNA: TGTGCCAGCAGCCACAGGTTAGGCCGGATGGAGCCCCAGTACTTC; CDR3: CASSHRLGRMEPQYF
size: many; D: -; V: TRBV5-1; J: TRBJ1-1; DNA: TGCGCCAGCAGCTTGACTACAACAGGGAGGAACACTGAAGCTTTCTTT; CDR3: CASSLTTTGRNTEAFF
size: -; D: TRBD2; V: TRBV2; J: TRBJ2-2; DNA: TGTGCCAGCAGTTATGGGGCGGGAGGGGGCACCGGGGAGCTGTTTTTT; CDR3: CASSYGAGGGTGELFF
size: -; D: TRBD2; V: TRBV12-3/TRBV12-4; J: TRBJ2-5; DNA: TGTGCCAGCAGTCAGGGACTAGCGGGAGAGGGCCAAGAGACCCAGTACTTC; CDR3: CASSQGLAGEGQETQYF
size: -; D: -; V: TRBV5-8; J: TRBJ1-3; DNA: TGTGCCAGCAGAAAAAGAGGGAGGGGGGACACCATATATTTT; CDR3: CASRKRGRGDTIYF
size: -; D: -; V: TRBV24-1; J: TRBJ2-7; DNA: TGTGCCACCAGTGATAGTCTGAGTTACAAGCAGTACTTC; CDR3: CATSDSLSYKQYF
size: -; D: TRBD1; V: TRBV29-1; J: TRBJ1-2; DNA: TGCAGCGTTGTGACAGGGGGCGGTGGTGGCTACACCTTC; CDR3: CSVVTGGGGGYTF
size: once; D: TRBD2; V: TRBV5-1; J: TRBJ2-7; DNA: TGCGCCAGCAGCGCCCGACTAGCGGGTCTCAATGAGCAGTACTTC; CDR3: CASSARLAGLNEQYF
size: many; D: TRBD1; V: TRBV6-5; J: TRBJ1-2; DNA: TGTGCCACCAGGGACAGAACTAACTATGGCTACACCTTC; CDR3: CATRDRTNYGYTF
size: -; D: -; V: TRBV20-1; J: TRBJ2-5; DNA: TGCAGTGCTATAGGGACATCGGTCCAAGAGACCCAGTACTTC; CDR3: CSAIGTSVQETQYF
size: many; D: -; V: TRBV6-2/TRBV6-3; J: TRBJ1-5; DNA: TGTGCCAGCAGTTGGGCAGGGCGAGGGCCCCAGCATTTT; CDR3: CASSWAGRGPQHF
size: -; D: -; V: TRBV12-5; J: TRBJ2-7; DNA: TGTGCTAGTGGTTATGGACGGGGGGCGGGGGAGCAGTACTTC; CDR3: CASGYGRGAGEQYF
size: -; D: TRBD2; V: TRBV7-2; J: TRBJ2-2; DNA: TGCGCCAGCAGCTTAGCGGGAGAAAGCGGGGAGCTGTTTTTT; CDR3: CASSLAGESGELFF
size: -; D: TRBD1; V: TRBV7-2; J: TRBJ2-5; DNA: TGTGCCAGCAGCTCCCCGGGACAGGGGATTCGAGAGACCCAGTACTTC; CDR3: CASSSPGQGIRETQYF
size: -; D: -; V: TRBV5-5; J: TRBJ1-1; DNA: TGTGCCAGCAGTCCTTCGGGGACGGACACTGAAGCTTTCTTT; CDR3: CASSPSGTDTEAFF
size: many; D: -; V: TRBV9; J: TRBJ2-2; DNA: TGTGCCAGCAGCCCACAGGGACCGACCGGGGAGCTGTTTTTT; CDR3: CASSPQGPTGELFF